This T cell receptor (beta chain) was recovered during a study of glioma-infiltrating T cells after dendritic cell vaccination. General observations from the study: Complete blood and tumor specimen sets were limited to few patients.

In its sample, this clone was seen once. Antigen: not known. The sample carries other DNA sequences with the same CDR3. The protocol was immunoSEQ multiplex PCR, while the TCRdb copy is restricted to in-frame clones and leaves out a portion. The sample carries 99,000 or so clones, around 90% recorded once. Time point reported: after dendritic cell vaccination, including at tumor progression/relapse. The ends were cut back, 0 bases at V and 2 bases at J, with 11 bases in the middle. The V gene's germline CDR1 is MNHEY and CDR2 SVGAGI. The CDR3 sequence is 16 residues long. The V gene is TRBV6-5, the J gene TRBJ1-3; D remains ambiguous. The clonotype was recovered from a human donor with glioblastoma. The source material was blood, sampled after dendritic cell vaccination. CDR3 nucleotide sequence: TGTGCCAGCAGTTACTCGAAACAAGGAGCTGGAAACACCATATATTTT. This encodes CASSYSKQGAGNTIYF.